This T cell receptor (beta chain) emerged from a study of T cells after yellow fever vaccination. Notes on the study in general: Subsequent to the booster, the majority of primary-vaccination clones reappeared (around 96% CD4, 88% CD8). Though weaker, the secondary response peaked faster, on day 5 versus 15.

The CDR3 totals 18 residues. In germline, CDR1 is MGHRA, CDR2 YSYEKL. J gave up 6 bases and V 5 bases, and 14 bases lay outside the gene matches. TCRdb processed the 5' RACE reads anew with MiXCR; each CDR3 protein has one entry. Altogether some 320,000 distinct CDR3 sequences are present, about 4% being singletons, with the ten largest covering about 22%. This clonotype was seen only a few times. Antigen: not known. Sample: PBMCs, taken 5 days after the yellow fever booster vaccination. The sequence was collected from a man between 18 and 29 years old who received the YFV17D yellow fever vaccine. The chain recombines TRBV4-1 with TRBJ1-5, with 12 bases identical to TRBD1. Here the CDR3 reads CASSLVTAGTGGFQPQHF. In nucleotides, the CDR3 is TGCGCCAGCAGCTTAGTTACCGCCGGGACAGGGGGCTTTCAGCCCCAGCATTTT.